The clone carrying this T cell receptor (beta chain) was seen repeatedly, ten times or more. Its antigen is undetermined. The sample belongs to a study of HIV-infected patients and healthy controls. Study observations and caveats: HIV-infected repertoires had significantly higher mean Gini indices than controls, possibly reflecting oligoclonality.

Germline trimming cut 4 bases from V and 10 bases from J; bases unmatched to any gene: 8. Germline V gene sequence: CDR1 SGHDT, CDR2 YYEEEE. This CDR3 region has 15 residues. Reverse transcription used around 480 ng RNA and constant-region primers for alpha and beta. Alpha and beta chain libraries were made separately by chain-specific third strand synthesis with multiplexing indices. TCRdb used MiXCR to reprocess the 5' RACE reads, holding one entry per CDR3 protein. The sample includes 8,500 to 11,000 distinct CDR3 sequences, under 8.5% of them seen just once. Whole blood was used without fractionation, so all unsorted peripheral T cells were included. A 2.5 ml peripheral blood sample was taken for RNA.

This TCR derives from an adult in good health. Sequencing input: blood. The V gene is TRBV5-6, the J gene TRBJ1-6; the match to TRBD1 covers 10 bases. CDR3 sequence (DNA): TGTGCCAGCAGCCTTCGACAGGGGGCACAGTCACCCCTCCACTTT. Amino acid sequence: CASSLRQGAQSPLHF. Together with reference TRBV5-6 and TRBJ1-6, the CDR3 gives the full variable domain: DAGVTQSPTHLIKTRGQQVTLRCSPKSGHDTVSWYQQALGQGPQFIFQYYEEEERQRGNFPDRFSGHQFPNYSSELNVNALLLGDSALYLCASSLRQGAQSPLHFGNGTRLTVT.